This T cell receptor beta chain was found in a study of T cell repertoires in cytomegalovirus infection. This clonotype has a count of ten or more. TCRdb reprocessed the reads via MiXCR and lists one record per CDR3 protein. Of about 140,000 distinct CDR3 sequences detected, about 6.5% appear once; the ten largest clones hold about a sixth. The V and J ends lost 1 base and 6 bases respectively, with 22 bases between them. Per the germline V gene, CDR1 is SGHVS and CDR2 is FQNEAQ. The CDR3 consists of 18 residues. The chain couples TRBV7-8 to TRBJ1-3; D gene unclear. Sequencing was done on a sample of PBMCs. This receptor was obtained from a human donor in good health (CMV status not recorded). Some clones in this sample may be carry-over from other donors' samples. The CDR3 is CASSLELPIAAILNTIYF. Written as DNA, the CDR3 is TGTGCCAGCAGCTTAGAATTGCCCATTGCGGCCATCCTAAACACCATATATTTT.